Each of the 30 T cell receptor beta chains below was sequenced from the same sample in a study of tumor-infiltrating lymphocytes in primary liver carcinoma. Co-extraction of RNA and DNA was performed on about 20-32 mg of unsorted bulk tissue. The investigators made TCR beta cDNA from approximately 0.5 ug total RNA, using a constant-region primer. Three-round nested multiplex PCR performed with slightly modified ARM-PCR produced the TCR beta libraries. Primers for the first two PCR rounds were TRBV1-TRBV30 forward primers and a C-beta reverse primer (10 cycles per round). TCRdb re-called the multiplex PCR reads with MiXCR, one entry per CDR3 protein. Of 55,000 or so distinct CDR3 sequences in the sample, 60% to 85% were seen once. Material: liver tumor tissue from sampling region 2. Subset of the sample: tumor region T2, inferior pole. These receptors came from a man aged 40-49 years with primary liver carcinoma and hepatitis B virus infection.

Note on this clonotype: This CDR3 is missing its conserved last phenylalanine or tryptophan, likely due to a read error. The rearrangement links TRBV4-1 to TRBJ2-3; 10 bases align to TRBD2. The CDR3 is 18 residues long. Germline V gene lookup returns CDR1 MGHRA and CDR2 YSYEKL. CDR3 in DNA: TGCACCAGCAGCCATACCATTGCCCTAGCGGGAGTCACCGATACGCAGTATCTT. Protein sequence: CTSSHTIALAGVTDTQYL.

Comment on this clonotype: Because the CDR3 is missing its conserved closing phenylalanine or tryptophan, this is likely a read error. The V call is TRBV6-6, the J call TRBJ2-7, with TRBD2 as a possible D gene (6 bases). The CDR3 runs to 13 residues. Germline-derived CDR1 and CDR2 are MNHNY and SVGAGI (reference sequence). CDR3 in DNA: TGTGTCAGCAGCCCCGGGAGTGGTAACGAGCAGTACATC. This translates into CVSSPGSGNEQYI.

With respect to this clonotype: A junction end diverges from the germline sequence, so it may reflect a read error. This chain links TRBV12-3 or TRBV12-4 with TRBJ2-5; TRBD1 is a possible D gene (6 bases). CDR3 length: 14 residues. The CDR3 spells CASSRQETQEIQYF. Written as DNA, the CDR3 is TGTGCCAGTAGTCGACAGGAGACACAAGAGATCCAGTACTTC.

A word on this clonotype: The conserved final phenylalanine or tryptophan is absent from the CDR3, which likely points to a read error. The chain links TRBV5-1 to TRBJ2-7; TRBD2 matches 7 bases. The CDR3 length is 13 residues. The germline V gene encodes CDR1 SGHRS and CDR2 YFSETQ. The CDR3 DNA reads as TGCGCCAGCAGATTGGGACTAATCTACGAGCAGTACTTA. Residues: CASRLGLIYEQYL.

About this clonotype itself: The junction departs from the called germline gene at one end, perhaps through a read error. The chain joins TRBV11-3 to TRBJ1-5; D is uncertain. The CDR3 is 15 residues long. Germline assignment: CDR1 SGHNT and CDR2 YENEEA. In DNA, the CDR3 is TGTGCCAGCAGCTTAGATCTGAGGGTGGCTCAGCCTCAGCATTTT. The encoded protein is CASSLDLRVAQPQHF.

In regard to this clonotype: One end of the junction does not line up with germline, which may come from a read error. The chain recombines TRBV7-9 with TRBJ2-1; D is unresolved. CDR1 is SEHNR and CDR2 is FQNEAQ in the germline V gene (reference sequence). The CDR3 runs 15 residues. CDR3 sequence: CAGSDSLSENNEQFF. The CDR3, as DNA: TGTGCCGGCAGTGATAGTTTATCCGAAAACAATGAGCAGTTCTTC.

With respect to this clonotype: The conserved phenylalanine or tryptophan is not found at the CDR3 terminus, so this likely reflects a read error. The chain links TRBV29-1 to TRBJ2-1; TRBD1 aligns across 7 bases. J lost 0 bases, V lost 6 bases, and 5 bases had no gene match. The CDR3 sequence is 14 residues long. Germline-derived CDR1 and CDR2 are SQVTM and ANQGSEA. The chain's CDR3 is CSVLGQDSYNEQFL. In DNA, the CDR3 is TGCAGCGTCCTCGGACAGGACTCCTACAATGAGCAGTTCTTA.

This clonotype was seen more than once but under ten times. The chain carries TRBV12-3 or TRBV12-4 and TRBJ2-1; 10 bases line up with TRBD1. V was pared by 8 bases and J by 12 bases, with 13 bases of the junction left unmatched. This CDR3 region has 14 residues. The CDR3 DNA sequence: TGTGCCAGCTCCGGGACAGGGGTGGTTTATGTGCAGTTCTTC. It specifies CASSGTGVVYVQFF.

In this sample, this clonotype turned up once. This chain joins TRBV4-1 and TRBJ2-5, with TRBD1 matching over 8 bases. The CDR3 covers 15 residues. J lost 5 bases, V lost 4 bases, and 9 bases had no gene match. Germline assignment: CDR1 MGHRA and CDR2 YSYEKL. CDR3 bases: TGCGCCAGCAGCCGAGGTGGACAGGGTTGGGAGACCCAGTACTTC. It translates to CASSRGGQGWETQYF.

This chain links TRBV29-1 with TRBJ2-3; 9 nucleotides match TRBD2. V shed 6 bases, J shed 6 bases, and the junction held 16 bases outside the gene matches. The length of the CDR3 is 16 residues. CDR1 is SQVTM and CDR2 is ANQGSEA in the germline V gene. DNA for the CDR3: TGCAGCGTAGAACCGGGACTAGCTTTTAGTTACGATACGCAGTATTTT. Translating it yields CSVEPGLAFSYDTQYF.

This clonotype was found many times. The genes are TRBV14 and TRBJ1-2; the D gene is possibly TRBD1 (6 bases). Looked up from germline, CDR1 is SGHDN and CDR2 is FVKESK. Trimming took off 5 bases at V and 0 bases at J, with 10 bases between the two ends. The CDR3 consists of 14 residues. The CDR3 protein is CASSTDRSNYGYTF. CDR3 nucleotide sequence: TGTGCCAGCAGCACCGACAGGTCTAACTATGGCTACACCTTC.

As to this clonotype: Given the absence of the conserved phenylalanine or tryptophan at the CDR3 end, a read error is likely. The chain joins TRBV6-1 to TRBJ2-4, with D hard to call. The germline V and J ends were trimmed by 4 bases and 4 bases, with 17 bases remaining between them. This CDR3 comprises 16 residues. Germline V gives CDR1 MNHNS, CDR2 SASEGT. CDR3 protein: CASSATVGFGKNIQYL. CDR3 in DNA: TGTGCCAGCAGTGCCACAGTGGGGTTCGGTAAAAACATTCAGTACTTA.

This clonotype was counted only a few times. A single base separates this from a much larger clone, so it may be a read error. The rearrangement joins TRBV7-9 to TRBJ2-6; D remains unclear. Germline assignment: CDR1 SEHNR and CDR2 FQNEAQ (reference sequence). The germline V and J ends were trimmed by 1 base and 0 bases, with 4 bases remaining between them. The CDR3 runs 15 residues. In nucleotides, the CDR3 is TGTGCCAGCAGCTTAGTAGGCTCTGGGGCCAACGTCCTGACTTTC. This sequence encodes CASSLVGSGANVLTF.

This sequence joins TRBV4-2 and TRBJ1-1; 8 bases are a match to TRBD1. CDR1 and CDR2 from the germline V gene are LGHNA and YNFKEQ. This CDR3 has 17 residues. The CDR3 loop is CANSQEYGQGSWTEAFF. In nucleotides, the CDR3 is TGTGCTAACAGCCAAGAGTACGGACAGGGTTCTTGGACTGAAGCTTTCTTT.

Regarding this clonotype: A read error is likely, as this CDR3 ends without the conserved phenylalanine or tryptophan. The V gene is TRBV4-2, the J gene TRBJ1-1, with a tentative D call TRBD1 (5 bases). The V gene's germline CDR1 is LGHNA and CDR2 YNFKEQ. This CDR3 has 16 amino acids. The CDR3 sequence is CASSQGAGRMNTEAFY. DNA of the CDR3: TGTGCCAGCAGCCAAGGAGCAGGGCGCATGAACACGGAAGCTTTCTAT.

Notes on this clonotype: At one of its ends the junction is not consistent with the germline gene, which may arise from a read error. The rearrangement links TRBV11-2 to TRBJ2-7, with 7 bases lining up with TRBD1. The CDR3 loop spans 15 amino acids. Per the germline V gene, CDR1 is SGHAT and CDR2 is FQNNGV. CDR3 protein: CATQGKGSLAYEQYF. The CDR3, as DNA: TGTGCCACACAGGGGAAAGGGTCGCTTGCCTACGAGCAGTATTTC.

The CDR3 nucleotides are TGTGCCAGCAACCCCCAGTTGATGGCTCGGCAGTTCTTC. Amino acid sequence: CASNPQLMARQFF. The chain links TRBV7-8 to TRBJ2-1; no firm D call. V was pared by 7 bases and J by 12 bases, with 19 bases between. The CDR3 is 13 residues long. Germline-derived CDR1 and CDR2 are SGHVS and FQNEAQ.

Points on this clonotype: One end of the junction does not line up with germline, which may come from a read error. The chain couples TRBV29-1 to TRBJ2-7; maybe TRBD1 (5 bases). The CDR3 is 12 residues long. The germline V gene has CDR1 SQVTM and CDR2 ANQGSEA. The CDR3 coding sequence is TGCAGCGCTGGTAGGGGTAATCACGAACAGTACTTC. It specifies CSAGRGNHEQYF.

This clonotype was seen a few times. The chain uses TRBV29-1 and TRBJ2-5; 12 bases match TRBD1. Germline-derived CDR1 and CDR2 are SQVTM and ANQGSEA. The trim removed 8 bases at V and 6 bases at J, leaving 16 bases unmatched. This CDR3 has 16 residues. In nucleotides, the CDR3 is TGCAGCACCCAAGGTCCCGGGACAGGGGGCATGAAGACCCAGTACTTC. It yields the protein CSTQGPGTGGMKTQYF.

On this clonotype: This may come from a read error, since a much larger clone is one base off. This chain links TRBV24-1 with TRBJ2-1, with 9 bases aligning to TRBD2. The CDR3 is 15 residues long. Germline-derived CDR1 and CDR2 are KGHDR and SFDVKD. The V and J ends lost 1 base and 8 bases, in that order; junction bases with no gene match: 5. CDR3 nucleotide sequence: TGTGCCACCAGTGATTTTCTAGCGGGACACTATGAGCAGTTCTTC. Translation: CATSDFLAGHYEQFF.

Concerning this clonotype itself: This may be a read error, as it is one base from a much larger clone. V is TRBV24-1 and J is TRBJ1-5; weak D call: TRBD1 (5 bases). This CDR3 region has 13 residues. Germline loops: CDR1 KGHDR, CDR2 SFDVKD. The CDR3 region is CVTSPGNNQPQHF. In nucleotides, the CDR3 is TGTGTCACCAGTCCAGGGAACAATCAGCCCCAGCATTTT.

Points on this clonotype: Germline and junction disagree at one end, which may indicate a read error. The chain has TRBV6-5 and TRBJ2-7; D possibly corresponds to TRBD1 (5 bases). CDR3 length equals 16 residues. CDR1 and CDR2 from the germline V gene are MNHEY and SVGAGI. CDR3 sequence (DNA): TGTGCCAGCAGTTACTTAAGACAGCCCAGCTCCTACGGGCAGTACTTC. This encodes CASSYLRQPSSYGQYF.

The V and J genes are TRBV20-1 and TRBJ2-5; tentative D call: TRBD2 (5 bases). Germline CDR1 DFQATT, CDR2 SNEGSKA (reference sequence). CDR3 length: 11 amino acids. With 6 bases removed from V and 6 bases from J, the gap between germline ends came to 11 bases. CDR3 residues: CSAHGRKTQYF. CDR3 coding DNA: TGCAGTGCGCATGGGAGAAAGACCCAGTACTTC.

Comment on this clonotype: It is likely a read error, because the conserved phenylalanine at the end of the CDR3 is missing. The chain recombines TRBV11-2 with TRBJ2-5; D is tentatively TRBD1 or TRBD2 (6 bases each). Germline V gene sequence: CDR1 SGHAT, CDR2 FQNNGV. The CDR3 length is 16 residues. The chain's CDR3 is CANSQTRGGGKETQYI. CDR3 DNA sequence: TGTGCCAACAGCCAAACTCGTGGAGGGGGGAAAGAGACCCAGTACATC.

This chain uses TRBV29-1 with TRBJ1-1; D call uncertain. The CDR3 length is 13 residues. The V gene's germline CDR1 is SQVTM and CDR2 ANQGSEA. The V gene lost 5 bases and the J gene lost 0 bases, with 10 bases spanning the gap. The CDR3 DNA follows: TGCAGCGTTTATCACAGTCTGAACACTGAAGCTTTCTTT. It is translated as CSVYHSLNTEAFF.

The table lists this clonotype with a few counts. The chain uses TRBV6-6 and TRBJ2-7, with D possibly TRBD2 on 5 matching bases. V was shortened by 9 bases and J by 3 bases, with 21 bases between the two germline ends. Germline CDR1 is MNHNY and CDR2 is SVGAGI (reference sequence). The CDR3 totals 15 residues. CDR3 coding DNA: TGTGCCAGTAGTCACGGCACCTACGGGAACTACGAGCAGTACTTC. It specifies CASSHGTYGNYEQYF.

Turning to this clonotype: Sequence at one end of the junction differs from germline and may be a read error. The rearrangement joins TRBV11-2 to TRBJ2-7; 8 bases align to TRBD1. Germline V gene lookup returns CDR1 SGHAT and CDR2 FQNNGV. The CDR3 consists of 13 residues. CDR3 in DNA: TGTGCCAGCAGCTTAGATTCAGGGGGCGAGCTGTGTTTC. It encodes CASSLDSGGELCF.

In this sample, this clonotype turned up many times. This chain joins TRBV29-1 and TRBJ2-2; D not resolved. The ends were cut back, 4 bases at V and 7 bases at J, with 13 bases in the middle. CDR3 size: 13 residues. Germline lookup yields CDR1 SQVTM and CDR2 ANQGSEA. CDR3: CSVAGQLNGELFF. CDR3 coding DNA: TGCAGCGTTGCCGGGCAACTAAACGGGGAGCTGTTTTTT.

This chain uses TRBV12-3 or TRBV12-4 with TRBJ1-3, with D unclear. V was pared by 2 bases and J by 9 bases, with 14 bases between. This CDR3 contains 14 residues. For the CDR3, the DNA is TGTGCCAGCAGTTTACGAGGTGCTCGAACCACCATATATTTT. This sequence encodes CASSLRGARTTIYF.

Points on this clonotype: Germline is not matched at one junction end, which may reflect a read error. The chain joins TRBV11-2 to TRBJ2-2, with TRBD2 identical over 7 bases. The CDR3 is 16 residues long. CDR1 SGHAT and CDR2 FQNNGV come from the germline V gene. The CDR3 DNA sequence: TGTGCCATCAGCTTAGAAACCGGACTAGTCACCGGGGAGCTGCTTTTT. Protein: CAISLETGLVTGELLF.